The clone carrying this TCR beta chain has a handful of counts. What it binds is unknown. Sequenced by immunoSEQ multiplex PCR; TCRdb stores in-frame clones only, minus some. The profile shows about 70,000 clones, about 80% of them singletons. In germline, CDR1 is MGHRA, CDR2 YSYEKL. V lost 4 bases, J lost 6 bases, and 14 bases stayed unmatched. The CDR3 covers 16 residues. This sample stems from a study of T cell clones after liver transplantation. At the level of the study: A pre-transplant mixed lymphocyte reaction with TCRbeta sequencing defined graft-donor-reactive clones followed in post-transplant blood.

Sorting of unstimulated PBMCs yielded separate CD3+CD4+ and CD3+CD8+ fractions. Study findings and constraints: Post-transplant time points were not standardized, so conclusions are preliminary.

The chain has TRBV4-1 and TRBJ2-7; 8 nucleotides line up with TRBD1. Material: CD4+ T cells from blood, obtained 12 months after liver transplant. The receptor was isolated from a human patient who received a liver transplant. These T cells may partly come from the graft donor. Here the CDR3 reads CASSRYGQGLSGEQYF. The CDR3 coding sequence is TGCGCCAGCAGCCGGTACGGACAGGGCCTAAGCGGCGAGCAGTACTTC.